The clone carrying this T cell receptor beta chain was observed at least ten times. TCR beta CDR3 regions were amplified from RNA transcripts. A first-round RT-PCR of the TCR CDR3 used the HTBI primer set. TCRdb reanalysed the multiplex PCR reads using MiXCR and keeps one entry per CDR3 protein. The profile shows 350,000 to 400,000 distinct CDR3 sequences, 19% of them singletons. Germline lookup yields CDR1 MNHNS and CDR2 SASEGT. The CDR3 is made up of 15 amino acids. The V gene lost 5 bases and the J gene lost 6 bases, with 16 bases spanning the gap. This specimen comes from a study of T cells in Graves' hyperthyroidism and ophthalmopathy. Study information: Prior to any treatment, at the point of initial diagnosis, peripheral blood was collected.

This TCR was recovered from a woman aged 18 to 35 with Graves' hyperthyroidism. This rearrangement joins TRBV6-1 to TRBJ2-2; D possibly uses TRBD1 or TRBD2 (7 bases each). The sample taken for sequencing was blood. The CDR3 sequence is CASSRQGGYSGELFF. DNA for the CDR3: TGTGCCAGCAGTAGACAGGGAGGGTATTCCGGGGAGCTGTTTTTT.